This T cell receptor (beta chain) came from a study of control samples from healthy donors and cancer patients. In its sample, this clone was seen once. The method was immunoSEQ multiplex PCR; TCRdb's version includes in-frame clones alone and lacks a portion of them. Here the sample spans around 53,000 clones, around 90% being singletons. V dropped 4 bases and J dropped 5; count of bases not matched to a gene: 7. The germline V gene has CDR1 MRHNA and CDR2 SNTAGT. This CDR3 has 15 amino acids. Input material: PBMCs. The clonotype was recovered from a man in his 60s with head and neck cancer. This chain uses TRBV6-4 with TRBJ2-7; TRBD1 matches at 11 bases. This CDR3 reads CASSAQDRGPHEQYF. The DNA for the CDR3 is TGTGCCAGCAGTGCCCAGGACAGGGGGCCCCACGAGCAGTACTTC.